The 25 T cell receptor beta chains below were found in one sample sequenced in a study of shared clonotypes between healthy human individuals. Using immunoSEQ multiplex PCR, the repertoire was profiled, and TCRdb retains in-frame clones only, with some absent. The sample lists roughly 1,500,000 clones; around 98% were seen once. Sequencing used naive CD4+ T cells sorted from blood. Subset reported: CD45RA+ positively selected. These receptors came from a man aged 25 to 40 in good health.

The chain uses TRBV28 and TRBJ1-4; tentatively, D is TRBD1 (6 bases). V was shortened by 7 bases and J by 2 bases, with 20 bases between the two germline ends. The V gene's germline CDR1 is MDHEN and CDR2 SYDVKM. The CDR3 sequence is 17 residues long. The CDR3 coding sequence is TGTGCCAGCAATACCCCCGGGGGGCTGGCGACTAATGAAAAACTGTTTTTT. Its translation: CASNTPGGLATNEKLFF.

The genes are TRBV5-1 and TRBJ2-3; TRBD2 aligns across 9 bases. The junction had 9 bases not matched to a gene; V was cut back by 0 bases and J by 7 bases. CDR3 length: 16 residues. In germline, CDR1 is SGHRS, CDR2 YFSETQ. CDR3 nucleotide sequence: TGCGCCAGCAGCTTGGATCGCCGGACTAGCGTCTATACGCAGTATTTT. Translation gives CASSLDRRTSVYTQYF. Full variable domain (missing parts from reference TRBV5-1 and TRBJ2-3): KAGVTQTPRYLIKTRGQQVTLSCSPISGHRSVSWYQQTPGQGLQFLFEYFSETQRNKGNFPGRFSGRQFSNSRSEMNVSTLELGDSALYLCASSLDRRTSVYTQYFGPGTRLTVL.

The V gene is TRBV19, the J gene TRBJ1-1; the match to TRBD1 covers 8 bases. The CDR3 runs 16 residues. The ends lost 4 bases at V and 3 bases at J; junction bases unmatched: 10. The germline V gene encodes CDR1 LNHDA and CDR2 SQIVND (reference sequence). As DNA, the CDR3 is TGTGCCAGTAGTAAACCCGGGACAGGCTATCACACTGAAGCTTTCTTT. Translating it yields CASSKPGTGYHTEAFF.

This sequence joins TRBV2 and TRBJ1-1; perhaps TRBD1 as D (5 bases). V dropped 7 bases and J dropped 5 bases, with 17 bases sitting between them. Per germline, CDR1 SNHLY and CDR2 FYNNEI. The CDR3 has 14 amino acids. In DNA form, the CDR3 reads TGTGCCAGCACCAGTTCGGGGCGGCGGACTGAAGCTTTCTTT. Protein: CASTSSGRRTEAFF. The variable domain in full, completed from reference TRBV2 and TRBJ1-1, reads EPEVTQTPSHQVTQMGQEVILRCVPISNHLYFYWYRQILGQKVEFLVSFYNNEISEKSEIFDDQFSVERPDGSNFTLKIRSTKLEDSAMYFCASTSSGRRTEAFFGQGTRLTVV.

The J gene is TRBJ1-2, the V gene TRBV15; 7 nucleotides match TRBD1. Losses at the gene ends were 5 bases for V and 2 bases for J; bases not matched to a gene: 11. The CDR3 covers 16 residues. CDR1 and CDR2 (germline): LNHNV, YYDKDF (reference sequence). CDR3 in DNA: TGTGCCACCAGCGGCGCCGGGACAGAAAAGAACTATGGCTACACCTTC. The encoded protein is CATSGAGTEKNYGYTF.

The CDR3 nucleotides read TGTGCCAGCAGTGGGGTCGCTAACTATGGCTACACCTTC. Its translation is CASSGVANYGYTF. This rearrangement joins TRBV2 to TRBJ1-2; no definite D call. Trimming removed 4 bases at V and 0 bases at J, with 6 bases between. Germline values: CDR1 SNHLY, CDR2 FYNNEI. This CDR3 contains 13 residues. Based on the CDR3 plus reference TRBV2 and TRBJ1-2, the full variable domain is EPEVTQTPSHQVTQMGQEVILRCVPISNHLYFYWYRQILGQKVEFLVSFYNNEISEKSEIFDDQFSVERPDGSNFTLKIRSTKLEDSAMYFCASSGVANYGYTFGSGTRLTVV.

This sequence joins TRBV2 and TRBJ2-1, with D maybe TRBD1 (5 bases). Trimming shortened V by 6 bases and J by 5 bases, and 17 bases separated the two germline ends. The V gene's germline CDR1 is SNHLY and CDR2 FYNNEI. The CDR3 is 15 amino acids. The CDR3 sequence: CASRSGNLGDNEQFF. CDR3 bases: TGTGCCAGCAGAAGTGGAAACCTAGGGGACAATGAGCAGTTCTTC.

V gene TRBV5-1 combines with J gene TRBJ2-3; maybe TRBD1 (5 bases). V was cut by 4 bases and J by 0 bases, with 18 bases left in between. This CDR3 has 17 residues. Germline V gene lookup returns CDR1 SGHRS and CDR2 YFSETQ. The CDR3 reads CASSHGRGVRSTDTQYF. CDR3 coding DNA: TGCGCCAGCAGCCACGGAAGGGGCGTTCGTAGCACAGATACGCAGTATTTT.

The chain uses TRBV5-1 and TRBJ1-5; 8 positions agree with TRBD1. This CDR3 has 15 residues. J was trimmed by 5 bases and V by 5 bases; bases with no gene match: 9. Germline assignment: CDR1 SGHRS and CDR2 YFSETQ. The CDR3, as DNA: TGCGCCAGCAGTCGGGGGACAGGTCGAGATCAGCCCCAGCATTTT. Its protein product is CASSRGTGRDQPQHF.

The chain joins TRBV6-5 to TRBJ2-3; possible D gene TRBD1, 5 bases. Germline loops: CDR1 MNHEY, CDR2 SVGAGI. The V and J ends lost 8 bases and 3 bases respectively, with 12 bases between them. The CDR3 is 13 residues long. CDR3 DNA sequence: TGTGCCAGCCGGGCGGCAGGGACAGATACGCAGTATTTT. Translated, it gives CASRAAGTDTQYF.

This chain links TRBV5-1 with TRBJ2-5, with 9 bases lining up with TRBD1. This CDR3 spans 13 amino acids. From germline, CDR1 is SGHRS and CDR2 YFSETQ. J was trimmed by 7 bases and V by 3 bases; bases with no gene match: 4. CDR3 in amino acids: CASSWDRDVTQYF. CDR3 in DNA: TGCGCCAGCAGCTGGGACAGGGATGTGACCCAGTACTTC.

The chain carries TRBV28 and TRBJ2-7; D is tentatively TRBD1 or TRBD2 (5 bases each). The V and J ends lost 7 bases and 5 bases respectively, with 21 bases between them. CDR3 length equals 15 residues. Germline V gene data show CDR1 as MDHEN and CDR2 as SYDVKM. CDR3 loop: CASTLEGKGADEQYF. CDR3 bases: TGTGCCAGCACCTTAGAGGGGAAAGGAGCCGACGAGCAGTACTTC.

The V gene is TRBV28, the J gene TRBJ2-7; 8 positions match TRBD2. The CDR3 length is 15 residues. The V gene end was trimmed by 5 bases and the J gene end by 6 bases; junction bases not matched to a gene: 12. The V gene's germline CDR1 is MDHEN and CDR2 SYDVKM. DNA of the CDR3: TGTGCCAGCAGTCCCGGGACTAGGGCGAGGGGCGAGCAGTACTTC. Protein sequence: CASSPGTRARGEQYF. The entire variable domain, with the rest obtained from reference TRBV28 and TRBJ2-7, is as follows: DVKVTQSSRYLVKRTGEKVFLECVQDMDHENMFWYRQDPGLGLRLIYFSYDVKMKEKGDIPEGYSVSREKKERFSLILESASTNQTSMYLCASSPGTRARGEQYFGPGTRLTVT.

The V gene is TRBV5-1, the J gene TRBJ2-1; D is unresolved. Germline CDR1 and CDR2: SGHRS and YFSETQ. This CDR3 is built from 13 residues. Trimming removed 3 bases from V and 9 bases from J, with 13 bases in between. Here the CDR3 reads CASSSSQMGEQFF. The CDR3 coding sequence is TGCGCCAGCAGCTCTTCACAAATGGGTGAGCAGTTCTTC.

The rearrangement joins TRBV28 to TRBJ2-7, with 7 bases aligning to TRBD2. Germline V gene sequence: CDR1 MDHEN, CDR2 SYDVKM. V was clipped by 1 base and J by 2 bases; unmatched bases: 8. The CDR3 covers 16 residues. The CDR3 nucleotides are TGTGCCAGCAGTTTATTGGGTAGCGGGCCCCCCTACGAGCAGTACTTC. Translated: CASSLLGSGPPYEQYF.

This sequence joins TRBV19 and TRBJ1-4; 7 nucleotides line up with TRBD1. Germline values: CDR1 LNHDA, CDR2 SQIVND (reference sequence). Germline trimming cut 5 bases from V and 3 bases from J; bases unmatched to any gene: 9. The CDR3 contains 16 residues. The CDR3, as DNA: TGTGCCAGTAGTCCCAAAAAGGGGGCGGCTAATGAAAAACTGTTTTTT. This encodes CASSPKKGAANEKLFF.

This clone has only one observation. The rearrangement joins TRBV19 to TRBJ1-3; possibly TRBD1 for D (5 bases). Germline CDR1 LNHDA, CDR2 SQIVND (reference sequence). This CDR3 has 10 residues. The CDR3 region has the DNA TGTACCAACAGGGGAAACACCATATATTTT. Its translation: CTNRGNTIYF.

V gene TRBV18 combines with J gene TRBJ1-5; no firm D call. The CDR3 is made up of 16 amino acids. Germline V gives CDR1 KGHSH, CDR2 LQKENI. Deletions cut 0 bases from V and 0 bases from J, with 9 bases between. The CDR3 DNA sequence: TGTGCCAGCTCACCACCGGACCGTCATAGCAATCAGCCCCAGCATTTT. Protein sequence: CASSPPDRHSNQPQHF.

The rearrangement uses TRBV5-4 and TRBJ2-1, with 14 positions matching TRBD2. The germline gives CDR1 SGHNT, CDR2 YYREEE (reference sequence). Losses at the gene ends were 2 bases for V and 8 bases for J; bases not matched to a gene: 6. CDR3 length: 16 amino acids. This CDR3 is CASSFPGLAGEDEQFF. CDR3 coding DNA: TGTGCCAGCAGCTTTCCGGGACTAGCGGGGGAGGATGAGCAGTTCTTC.

The rearrangement uses TRBV20-1 and TRBJ2-3; the D is unclear. The CDR3 is 11 amino acids. Germline V gene data show CDR1 as DFQATT and CDR2 as SNEGSKA (reference sequence). Deletions cut 6 bases from V and 5 bases from J, with 9 bases between. The CDR3 coding sequence is TGCAGTGCCGCACCGGGAGATACGCAGTATTTT. Translated, it gives CSAAPGDTQYF.

V is TRBV11-2 and J is TRBJ2-1; 7 bases are a match to TRBD2. The V and J ends lost 5 bases and 2 bases, in that order; junction bases with no gene match: 9. The germline V gene has CDR1 SGHAT and CDR2 FQNNGV. The CDR3 spans 16 residues. CDR3 residues: CASSPAGAGTYNEQFF. The CDR3, as DNA: TGTGCCAGCAGCCCTGCGGGAGCGGGAACCTACAATGAGCAGTTCTTC.

V gene TRBV6-5 combines with J gene TRBJ2-7; D possibly uses TRBD1 or TRBD2 (5 bases each). The length of the CDR3 is 15 residues. The germline V gene has CDR1 MNHEY and CDR2 SVGAGI. The V end lost 2 bases, the J end lost 6 bases, and 17 bases lay between the germline ends. The chain's CDR3 is CASSYDRDRLAEQYF. The CDR3 bases are TGTGCCAGCAGTTACGACCGGGACCGCCTCGCCGAGCAGTACTTC.

V gene TRBV10-1 combines with J gene TRBJ2-1; 9 bases match TRBD2. There are 16 residues in the CDR3. In germline, CDR1 is WNHNN, CDR2 SYGVQD (reference sequence). Trimming at V came to 3 bases and at J to 7 bases, leaving 10 bases not matched to a gene. CDR3 nucleotide sequence: TGCGCCAGCAGTGAAGTAGGCTGGCGGGAGGGTAATGAGCAGTTCTTC. Translating it yields CASSEVGWREGNEQFF.

The rearrangement links TRBV5-1 to TRBJ2-7; D gene uncertain. The CDR3 runs to 18 residues. The V gene lost 0 bases and the J gene lost 2 bases, with 21 bases spanning the gap. Looked up from germline, CDR1 is SGHRS and CDR2 is YFSETQ. CDR3 region: CASSLADQPRVGTYEQYF. The DNA for the CDR3 is TGCGCCAGCAGCTTGGCCGACCAGCCACGGGTGGGGACCTACGAGCAGTACTTC.

This sequence joins TRBV2 and TRBJ1-1; a weak D match, TRBD1 (5 bases). The CDR3 loop spans 12 amino acids. With 6 bases removed from V and 1 base from J, the gap between germline ends came to 6 bases. CDR1 is SNHLY, CDR2 FYNNEI, per germline. In DNA form, the CDR3 reads TGTGCCAGCAGGGGGGGGAACACTGAAGCTTTCTTT. Its protein product is CASRGGNTEAFF.